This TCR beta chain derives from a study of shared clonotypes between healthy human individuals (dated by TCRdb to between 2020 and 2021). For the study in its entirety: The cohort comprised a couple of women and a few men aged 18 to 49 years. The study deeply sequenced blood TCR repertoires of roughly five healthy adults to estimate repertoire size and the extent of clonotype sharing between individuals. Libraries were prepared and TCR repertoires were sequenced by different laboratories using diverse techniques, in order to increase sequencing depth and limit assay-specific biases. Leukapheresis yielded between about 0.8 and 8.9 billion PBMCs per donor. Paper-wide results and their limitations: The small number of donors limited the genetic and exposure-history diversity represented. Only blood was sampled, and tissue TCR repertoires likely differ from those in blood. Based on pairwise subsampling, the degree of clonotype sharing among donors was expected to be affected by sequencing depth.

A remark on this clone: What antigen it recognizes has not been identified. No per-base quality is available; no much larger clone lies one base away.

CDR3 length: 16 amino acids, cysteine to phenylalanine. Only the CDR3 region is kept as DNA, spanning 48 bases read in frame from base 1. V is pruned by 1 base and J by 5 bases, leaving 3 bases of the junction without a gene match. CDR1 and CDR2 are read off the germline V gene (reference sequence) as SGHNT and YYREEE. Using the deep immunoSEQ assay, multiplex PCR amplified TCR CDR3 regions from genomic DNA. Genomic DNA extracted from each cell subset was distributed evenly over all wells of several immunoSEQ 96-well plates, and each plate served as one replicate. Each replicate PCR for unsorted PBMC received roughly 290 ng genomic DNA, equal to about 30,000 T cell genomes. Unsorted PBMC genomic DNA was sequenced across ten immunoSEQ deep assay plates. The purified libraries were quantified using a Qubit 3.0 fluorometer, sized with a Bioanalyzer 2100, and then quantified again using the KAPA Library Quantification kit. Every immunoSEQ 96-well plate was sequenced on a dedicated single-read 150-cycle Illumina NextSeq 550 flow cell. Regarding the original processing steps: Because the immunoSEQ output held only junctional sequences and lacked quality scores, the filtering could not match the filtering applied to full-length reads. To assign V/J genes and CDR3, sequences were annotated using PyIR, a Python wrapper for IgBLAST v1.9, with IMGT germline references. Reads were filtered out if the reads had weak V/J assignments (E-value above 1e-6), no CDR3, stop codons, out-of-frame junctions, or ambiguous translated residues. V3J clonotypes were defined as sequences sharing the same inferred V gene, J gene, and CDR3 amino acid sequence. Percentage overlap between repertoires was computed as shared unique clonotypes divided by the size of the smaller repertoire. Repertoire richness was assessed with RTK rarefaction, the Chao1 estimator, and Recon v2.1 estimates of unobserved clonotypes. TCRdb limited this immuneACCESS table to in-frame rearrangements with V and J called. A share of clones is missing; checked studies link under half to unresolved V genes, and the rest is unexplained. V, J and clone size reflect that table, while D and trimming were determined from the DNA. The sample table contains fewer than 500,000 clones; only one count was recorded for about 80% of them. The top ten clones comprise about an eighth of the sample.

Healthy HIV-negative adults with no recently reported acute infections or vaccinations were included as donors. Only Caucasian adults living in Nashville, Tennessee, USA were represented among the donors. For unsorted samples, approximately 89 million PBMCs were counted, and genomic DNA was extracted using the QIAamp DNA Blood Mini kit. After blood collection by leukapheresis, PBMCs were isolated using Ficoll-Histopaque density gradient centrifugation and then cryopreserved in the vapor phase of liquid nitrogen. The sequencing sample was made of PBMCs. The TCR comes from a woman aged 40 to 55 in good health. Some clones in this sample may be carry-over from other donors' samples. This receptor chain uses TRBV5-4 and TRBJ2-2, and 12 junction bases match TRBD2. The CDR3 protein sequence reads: CASSLPTSGRTGELFF. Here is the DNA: TGTGCCAGCAGCTTGCCCACTAGCGGGAGGACCGGGGAGCTGTTTTTT.